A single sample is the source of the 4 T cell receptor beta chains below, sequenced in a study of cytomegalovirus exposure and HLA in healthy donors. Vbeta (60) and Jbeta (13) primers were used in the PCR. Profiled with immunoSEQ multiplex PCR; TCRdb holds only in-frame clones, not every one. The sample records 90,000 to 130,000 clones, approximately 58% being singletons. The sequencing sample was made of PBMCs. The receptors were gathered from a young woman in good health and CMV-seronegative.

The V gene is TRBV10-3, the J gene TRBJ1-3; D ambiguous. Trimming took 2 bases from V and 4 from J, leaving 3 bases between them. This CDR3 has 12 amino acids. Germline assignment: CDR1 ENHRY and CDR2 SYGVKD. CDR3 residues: CAISETGNTIYF. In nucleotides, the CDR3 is TGTGCCATCAGTGAGACAGGAAACACCATATATTTT.

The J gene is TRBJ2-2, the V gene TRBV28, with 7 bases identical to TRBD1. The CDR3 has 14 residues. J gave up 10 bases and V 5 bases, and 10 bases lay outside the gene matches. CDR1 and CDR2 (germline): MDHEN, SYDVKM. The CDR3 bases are TGTGCCAGCAGTCGGACAGGACTCCGGCTGGAGCTGTTTTTT. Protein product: CASSRTGLRLELFF.

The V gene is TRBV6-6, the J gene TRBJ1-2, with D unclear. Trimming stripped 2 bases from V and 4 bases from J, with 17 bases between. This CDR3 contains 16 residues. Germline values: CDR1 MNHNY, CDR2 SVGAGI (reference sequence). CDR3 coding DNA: TGTGCCAGCAGTTACGAGGAGACCCTACTATCCTATGGCTACACCTTC. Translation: CASSYEETLLSYGYTF.

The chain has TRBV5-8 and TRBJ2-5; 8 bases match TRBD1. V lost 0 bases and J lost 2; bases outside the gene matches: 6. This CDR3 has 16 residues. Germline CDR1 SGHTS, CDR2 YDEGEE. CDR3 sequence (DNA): TGTGCCAGCAGCTTGGGGGGGACAGGTTTACAAGAGACCCAGTACTTC. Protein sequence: CASSLGGTGLQETQYF.